This TCR beta chain emerged from a study of shared clonotypes between healthy human individuals. Study observations and caveats: The sharing of about 5% of naive CD4 clonotypes was seen across a few donors.

Libraries were prepared by immunoSEQ multiplex PCR; TCRdb keeps only in-frame clonotypes and omits some of them. This sample has more than 600,000 clones, with roughly 94% found just once. Naive CD8 populations comprised CD45RO-negative cells positively selected for CCR7, excluding terminally differentiated effector memory CD45RA+ cells. Concerning this clone itself: What it binds is unknown.

The germline CDR1 and CDR2 sequences are SGDLS and YYNGEE. This CDR3 region has 13 residues. Trimming took 4 bases from V and 5 from J, leaving 13 bases between them. The rearrangement links TRBV9 to TRBJ2-7; D gene ambiguous. The receptor's source is a young man in good health. The sample comprised naive CD8+ T cells sorted from blood. The DNA for the CDR3 is TGTGCCAGCAGCCCTCCCCGGGCTGACGAGCAGTACTTC. This gives the protein CASSPPRADEQYF.